Shown below are 8 T cell receptor beta chains from a single sample sequenced in a study of blood T cell repertoires in COVID-19. Measured with immunoSEQ multiplex PCR; TCRdb has only the in-frame clones, and not every one. The sample includes tens of thousands of clones, more than 75% of them seen just once. Sequencing used peripheral blood. These receptors were obtained from a human donor in a cohort sampled during active COVID-19.

With regard to this clone: At one of its ends the junction is not consistent with the germline gene, which may arise from a read error. The gene calls are TRBV12-3 or TRBV12-4 and TRBJ2-7; TRBD1 matches at 7 bases. The CDR3 consists of 13 residues. The chain's CDR3 is CASSQRDSAVLDF. DNA of the CDR3: TGTGCCAGCAGTCAAAGGGACAGTGCAGTGCTGGACTTC.

The chain is built from TRBV7-6 and TRBJ2-1; 10 nucleotides agree with TRBD2. The CDR3 length is 17 residues. Germline assignment: CDR1 SGHVS and CDR2 FNYEAQ. The V segment lost 2 bases and the J segment 8 bases; nucleotides outside the gene matches: 12. The CDR3: CASSLTVGSGRKYEQFF. In DNA form, the CDR3 reads TGTGCCAGCAGCTTAACGGTCGGTAGCGGGAGGAAGTATGAGCAGTTCTTC. The full variable domain, its missing parts supplied by reference TRBV7-6 and TRBJ2-1, is GAGVSQSPRYKVTKRGQDVALRCDPISGHVSLYWYRQALGQGPEFLTYFNYEAQQDKSGLPNDRFSAERPEGSISTLTIQRTEQRDSAMYRCASSLTVGSGRKYEQFFGPGTRLTVL.

The chain links TRBV7-8 to TRBJ1-5; D may be TRBD1 (5 bases). V was clipped by 4 bases and J by 3 bases, with 19 bases between them. Looked up from germline, CDR1 is SGHVS and CDR2 is FQNEAQ. This CDR3 contains 17 residues. CDR3 DNA sequence: TGTGCCAGCAGCTCCCTTGGCTGGGCAGGGTTCAATCAGCCCCAGCATTTT. Protein: CASSSLGWAGFNQPQHF.

The chain combines TRBV9 with TRBJ2-3; possibly TRBD1 for D (6 bases). CDR3 length equals 16 residues. Germline assignment: CDR1 SGDLS and CDR2 YYNGEE. Trimming pared 4 bases from V and 0 bases from J, leaving 15 bases between. CDR3 DNA: TGTGCCAGCAGCCCAAGGGGGATACCTAGCACAGATACGCAGTATTTT. It encodes CASSPRGIPSTDTQYF.

In this sample, this clone turned up a few times. This chain uses TRBV6-7 with TRBJ1-1, with D perhaps TRBD1 (5 bases). TRBV6-7 qualifies as an ORF whose function is uncertain. Trimming took 0 bases from V and 0 from J, leaving 8 bases between them. The CDR3 loop spans 15 amino acids. The CDR3 loop is CASSYSAGLNTEAFF. CDR3 bases: TGTGCCAGCAGTTACTCGGCAGGGCTGAACACTGAAGCTTTCTTT.

The chain employs TRBV7-9 and TRBJ2-1, with TRBD2 matching 13 bases. Germline trimming cut 5 bases from V and 9 bases from J; bases unmatched to any gene: 13. The CDR3 covers 17 residues. Germline-derived CDR1 and CDR2 are SEHNR and FQNEAQ (reference sequence). The CDR3 nucleotides are TGTGCCAGCAGCCCGACCCCTTATACTAGCGGGGGGGCTGAGCAGTTCTTC. Amino acids: CASSPTPYTSGGAEQFF.

The gene calls are TRBV19 and TRBJ1-2; TRBD1 matches 9 bases. The CDR3 length is 15 residues. The trim removed 0 bases at V and 4 bases at J, leaving 3 bases unmatched. Germline V gives CDR1 LNHDA, CDR2 SQIVND (reference sequence). The CDR3 sequence is CASSIEQGASYGYTF. The CDR3 DNA follows: TGTGCCAGTAGTATAGAACAGGGGGCCTCCTATGGCTACACCTTC.

The V and J genes are TRBV6-5 and TRBJ2-3; D remains unclear. Per germline, CDR1 MNHEY and CDR2 SVGAGI. Trimming shortened V by 5 bases and J by 5 bases, and 11 bases separated the two germline ends. CDR3 length: 13 residues. The chain's CDR3 is CASSPPGGDTQYF. DNA for the CDR3: TGTGCCAGCAGTCCCCCCGGCGGAGATACGCAGTATTTT.